The 30 T cell receptor beta chains in this list originate from one sample, sequenced in a study of T-cell memory formation after mild COVID-19 (dated by TCRdb to 2020 to 2022). Library preparation was by 5' RACE. Reads for this sample came from an Illumina NovaSeq 6000. TCRdb handled the public reads itself, with Q25 trimming in fastp and clone calling in MiXCR, and kept productive beta chains. CDR3 protein sequences are deduplicated, and each keeps its most common genes and DNA. Present in this sample are about 390,000 distinct CDR3 sequences, 16% of which were seen just once. Jointly, the top ten make up roughly 21% of the sample. The source material was PBMCs or a T cell subset sorted from them (not recorded which). These receptors were collected from a man aged 18 to 29 who had mild COVID-19 (a few samples of this study predate the infection). The sample titles of this study are shuffled in the database, so cell type and time point are left out; the donor was told from shared clones.

The chain combines TRBV29-1 with TRBJ1-2; tentatively, D is TRBD1 (5 bases). The length of the CDR3 is 11 residues. CDR1 is SQVTM and CDR2 is ANQGSEA in the germline V gene. Trimming stripped 3 bases from V and 8 bases from J, with 10 bases between. The CDR3 is CSVERGRGYTF. The CDR3 DNA reads as TGCAGCGTTGAGAGGGGCCGGGGCTACACCTTC.

The chain is built from TRBV6-2 or TRBV6-3 and TRBJ2-5; the match to TRBD1 covers 12 bases. J gave up 4 bases and V 6 bases, and 6 bases lay outside the gene matches. CDR3 length equals 15 residues. Germline-derived CDR1 and CDR2 are MNHEY and SVGEGT. The CDR3 region is CASRSGTGGLETQYF. CDR3 in DNA: TGTGCCAGCAGATCCGGGACAGGGGGCTTAGAGACCCAGTACTTC.

The DNA of the CDR3 is TGTGCCAGCAGCGTAGGGGGGCAGTTGAACACTGAAGCTTTCTTT. Translated, it gives CASSVGGQLNTEAFF. The chain employs TRBV9 and TRBJ1-1; tentative D call: TRBD1 (6 bases). Trimming removed 0 bases at V and 0 bases at J, with 9 bases between. Germline assignment: CDR1 SGDLS and CDR2 YYNGEE. This CDR3 comprises 15 residues.

The chain joins TRBV6-4 to TRBJ2-3, with TRBD2 as a possible D gene (5 bases). The CDR3 consists of 12 residues. V dropped 3 bases and J dropped 5 bases, with 6 bases sitting between them. Germline V CDR1 and CDR2: MRHNA, SNTAGT. The CDR3 loop reads CASSEEGDTQYF. The CDR3 nucleotides read TGTGCCAGCAGTGAAGAGGGAGATACGCAGTATTTT.

This clonotype was detected only a few times. V gene TRBV9 combines with J gene TRBJ2-1; no definite D call. CDR1 is SGDLS, CDR2 YYNGEE, per germline. The CDR3 spans 15 residues. Trimming removed 0 bases from V and 1 base from J, with 8 bases in between. This chain's CDR3 is CASSVDGQSYNEQFF. DNA of the CDR3: TGTGCCAGCAGCGTAGATGGCCAATCCTACAATGAGCAGTTCTTC.

This clonotype occurred a few times. The chain joins TRBV20-1 to TRBJ1-2; tentatively, D is TRBD1 (5 bases). Per the germline V gene, CDR1 is DFQATT and CDR2 is SNEGSKA (reference sequence). CDR3 length: 19 amino acids. V was clipped by 1 base and J by 4 bases, with 28 bases between them. CDR3 sequence: CSARGILGGDSDTFYGYTF. The CDR3 DNA reads TGCAGTGCTAGAGGAATACTAGGAGGGGATTCCGACACTTTCTATGGCTACACCTTC.

This clonotype occurred a few times. The rearrangement uses TRBV4-3 and TRBJ2-7; 8 nucleotides align to TRBD2. CDR3 size: 16 residues. Germline assignment: CDR1 LGHNA and CDR2 YSLEER. V lost 4 bases, J lost 0 bases, and 8 bases stayed unmatched. The CDR3 loop reads CASSRTGGASSYEQYF. In DNA form, the CDR3 reads TGCGCCAGCAGCCGAACGGGGGGGGCAAGCTCCTACGAGCAGTACTTC.

The rearrangement links TRBV5-1 to TRBJ2-1; 14 positions agree with TRBD2. V was pared by 3 bases and J by 5 bases, with 4 bases of the junction left unmatched. The CDR3 covers 16 residues. Germline V gene lookup returns CDR1 SGHRS and CDR2 YFSETQ. The CDR3 loop reads CASSSGLAGGHNEQFF. The DNA for the CDR3 is TGCGCCAGCAGCTCAGGACTAGCGGGGGGCCACAATGAGCAGTTCTTC. Full variable domain (outside the CDR3, taken from reference TRBV5-1 and TRBJ2-1): KAGVTQTPRYLIKTRGQQVTLSCSPISGHRSVSWYQQTPGQGLQFLFEYFSETQRNKGNFPGRFSGRQFSNSRSEMNVSTLELGDSALYLCASSSGLAGGHNEQFFGPGTRLTVL.

The sample holds a few counts of this clonotype. This CDR3 reads CASSLGLAESYEQYV. Here the CDR3 DNA reads TGTGCCAGCTCACTAGGACTAGCGGAATCCTACGAGCAGTACGTC. The V and J genes are TRBV18 and TRBJ2-7, with 10 positions matching TRBD2. With 4 bases clipped from V and 1 base from J, the junction kept 4 bases outside the gene matches. Germline V lookup: CDR1 KGHSH, CDR2 LQKENI. The CDR3 covers 15 residues.

The chain uses TRBV4-2 and TRBJ2-2, with D possibly being TRBD1 (6 bases). The CDR3 sequence is 15 residues long. Trimming took 1 base from V and 4 from J, leaving 10 bases between them. Germline V lookup: CDR1 LGHNA, CDR2 YNFKEQ. The CDR3: CASSQGGGPTGELFF. The CDR3 region has the DNA TGTGCCAGCAGCCAAGGAGGGGGACCCACCGGGGAGCTGTTTTTT.

The rearrangement uses TRBV5-6 and TRBJ2-3, with unresolved D. CDR3 length: 15 amino acids. Germline values: CDR1 SGHDT, CDR2 YYEEEE. With 5 bases removed from V and 2 bases from J, the gap between germline ends came to 15 bases. CDR3 nucleotide sequence: TGTGCCAGCAGTGCTTTTGAGACTCCCACAGATACGCAGTATTTT. It codes for CASSAFETPTDTQYF.

This clonotype was counted at least ten times. The chain joins TRBV7-6 to TRBJ2-6; a weak D match, TRBD1 (6 bases). The CDR3 spans 17 residues. The germline gives CDR1 SGHVS, CDR2 FNYEAQ. The V end was cut by 5 bases, the J end by 1 base, with 15 bases between. This chain's CDR3 is CASSPFQGISGANVLTF. The CDR3 DNA is TGTGCCAGCAGCCCCTTCCAGGGGATATCTGGGGCCAACGTCCTGACTTTC.

The rearrangement links TRBV4-3 to TRBJ1-3; D is unresolved. The CDR3 runs 14 residues. CDR1 and CDR2 (germline): LGHNA, YSLEER. The V and J ends lost 3 bases and 0 bases respectively, with 6 bases between them. The DNA for the CDR3 is TGCGCCAGCAGCCAGACTAACTCTGGAAACACCATATATTTT. Amino acid sequence: CASSQTNSGNTIYF.

This chain joins TRBV12-3 or TRBV12-4 and TRBJ1-2; D might be TRBD1 (6 bases). The CDR3 is 13 amino acids. Trimming shortened V by 6 bases and J by 3 bases, and 11 bases separated the two germline ends. The CDR3 region is CASRAGADYGYTF. The CDR3 region has the DNA TGTGCCAGCAGAGCAGGGGCGGACTATGGCTACACCTTC.

The genes are TRBV7-3 and TRBJ1-1; D is undetermined. Between the trimmed V and J ends, which lost 5 bases and 6 bases, there was a span of 19 bases. This CDR3 spans 15 amino acids. Germline V lookup: CDR1 SGHTA, CDR2 FQGTGA. The CDR3 region is CASSTNPTSYSEAFF. The CDR3 coding sequence is TGTGCCAGCAGCACGAACCCCACAAGTTACTCTGAAGCTTTCTTT.

This clonotype has a count of ten or more. V is TRBV7-9 and J is TRBJ1-1; 7 bases are a match to TRBD1. This CDR3 is built from 15 residues. Trimming cost V 5 bases and J 1 base; bases outside gene matches: 7. Germline V gene lookup returns CDR1 SEHNR and CDR2 FQNEAQ (reference sequence). CDR3 bases: TGTGCCAGCAGCCAAGACGGACAGGAGAACACTGAAGCTTTCTTT. This codes for CASSQDGQENTEAFF.

The rearrangement joins TRBV12-3 or TRBV12-4 to TRBJ1-3; 9 bases are a match to TRBD1. The CDR3 contains 18 residues. With 4 bases clipped from V and 2 bases from J, the junction kept 12 bases outside the gene matches. The CDR3 here is CASSSSPTGGSTGNTIYF. In DNA, the CDR3 is TGTGCCAGCAGTTCGAGCCCTACAGGGGGCAGTACTGGAAACACCATATATTTT.

The CDR3 nucleotides are TGTGCCAGCTCCTCTACTGGGGCCAACGTCCTGACTTTC. As protein: CASSSTGANVLTF. The chain employs TRBV7-9 and TRBJ2-6; D gene uncertain. The V end lost 8 bases, the J end lost 2 bases, and 7 bases lay between the germline ends. CDR3 length: 13 residues. CDR1 SEHNR and CDR2 FQNEAQ come from the germline V gene (reference sequence). Full variable domain (outside the CDR3, taken from reference TRBV7-9 and TRBJ2-6): DTGVSQNPRHKITKRGQNVTFRCDPISEHNRLYWYRQTLGQGPEFLTYFQNEAQLEKSRLLSDRFSAERPKGSFSTLEIQRTEQGDSAMYLCASSSTGANVLTFGAGSRLTVL.

V is TRBV28 and J is TRBJ1-1; 9 bases line up with TRBD1. The J segment lost 12 bases and the V segment lost 5 bases, leaving 7 bases of the junction unmatched. The CDR3 loop spans 12 amino acids. The germline V gene has CDR1 MDHEN and CDR2 SYDVKM. CDR3 in DNA: TGTGCCAGCAGTCACCGGGACAGGGAAACTTTCTTT. This encodes CASSHRDRETFF.

This clonotype has more than one count but fewer than ten. V gene TRBV29-1 combines with J gene TRBJ2-5; 7 nucleotides align to TRBD2. The CDR3 has 13 amino acids. Per germline, CDR1 SQVTM and CDR2 ANQGSEA. After removal of 7 bases from V and 0 bases from J, the junction contained 5 bases not matched to a gene. The CDR3 DNA sequence: TGCAGCGCCCAGCGGGGAGACCAAGAGACCCAGTACTTC. It specifies CSAQRGDQETQYF.

The chain has TRBV6-6 and TRBJ2-1; TRBD2 agrees at 9 bases. With 6 bases clipped from V and 4 bases from J, the junction kept 10 bases outside the gene matches. The CDR3 runs to 16 residues. Germline-derived CDR1 and CDR2 are MNHNY and SVGAGI (reference sequence). The CDR3 here is CASRGLVAGVYNEQFF. As DNA, the CDR3 is TGTGCCAGCAGGGGATTAGTAGCGGGGGTATACAATGAGCAGTTCTTC.

The chain recombines TRBV10-3 with TRBJ1-1; 9 positions agree with TRBD1. V was pared by 6 bases and J by 0 bases, with 8 bases of the junction left unmatched. The CDR3 totals 16 residues. Germline V gene sequence: CDR1 ENHRY, CDR2 SYGVKD. CDR3 sequence reads: CAISLTGGDMNTEAFF. The DNA for the CDR3 is TGTGCCATCAGCCTAACAGGGGGCGATATGAACACTGAAGCTTTCTTT.

The chain has TRBV11-2 and TRBJ1-5; no clear D. With 5 bases removed from V and 6 bases from J, the gap between germline ends came to 11 bases. The CDR3 contains 13 residues. Germline V gives CDR1 SGHAT, CDR2 FQNNGV. CDR3 in DNA: TGTGCCAGCAGCCCATGGTGGCGTCAGCCCCAGCATTTT. It yields the protein CASSPWWRQPQHF.

This clonotype has at least ten counts. CDR3 DNA: TGCAGTGCCCTGACCGGGACAGGCACAGATACGCAGTATTTT. Translation gives CSALTGTGTDTQYF. The chain uses TRBV20-1 and TRBJ2-3; TRBD1 matches at 7 bases. V lost 6 bases to trimming and J lost 1 base; unmatched junction nucleotides: 7. CDR1 and CDR2 (germline): DFQATT, SNEGSKA (reference sequence). The CDR3 covers 14 residues.

The chain uses TRBV18 and TRBJ1-1, with unresolved D. The germline V and J ends were trimmed by 6 bases and 10 bases, with 15 bases remaining between them. The CDR3 is made up of 12 amino acids. Germline assignment: CDR1 KGHSH and CDR2 LQKENI. Written as DNA, the CDR3 is TGTGCCAGCTCCGGTCGGGCTCGGGGAGCTTTCTTT. Protein product: CASSGRARGAFF.

The chain couples TRBV7-2 to TRBJ2-5; the match to TRBD1 covers 10 bases. V shed 11 bases, J shed 7 bases, and the junction held 13 bases outside the gene matches. CDR3 length: 14 amino acids. The germline V gene encodes CDR1 SGHTA and CDR2 FQGNSA. The CDR3 nucleotides read TGTGCCTCCATGGAGGGACAGGGGTTAGGGACCCAGTACTTC. It encodes CASMEGQGLGTQYF.

The CDR3 DNA sequence: TGTGCCATTGGACTAGCGGGTCCCCAGTACTTC. This translates into CAIGLAGPQYF. The gene calls are TRBV6-5 and TRBJ2-5; 11 positions agree with TRBD2. This CDR3 has 11 residues. The germline V gene encodes CDR1 MNHEY and CDR2 SVGAGI. V was clipped by 10 bases and J by 9 bases; unmatched bases: 4.

V and J are TRBV7-2 and TRBJ1-2, with TRBD1 matching over 7 bases. V dropped 3 bases and J dropped 6; count of bases not matched to a gene: 7. Per the germline V gene, CDR1 is SGHTA and CDR2 is FQGNSA. This CDR3 has 14 residues. Here the CDR3 reads CASSFRSTGNGYTF. CDR3 sequence (DNA): TGTGCCAGCAGCTTCCGTTCGACAGGGAATGGCTACACCTTC.

This clonotype was recorded a few times. In DNA, the CDR3 is TGCGCCAGCAGTGATCAGGCACAAGATACGCAGTATTTT. Encoded protein: CASSDQAQDTQYF. V and J are TRBV10-2 and TRBJ2-3; D gene unclear. The CDR3 runs 13 residues. Germline assignment: CDR1 WSHSY and CDR2 SAAADI. Between the trimmed V and J ends, which lost 3 bases and 5 bases, there was a span of 9 bases.

This rearrangement joins TRBV2 to TRBJ2-3, with 10 bases fitting TRBD2. The trim removed 6 bases at V and 2 bases at J, leaving 5 bases unmatched. CDR1 and CDR2 from the germline V gene are SNHLY and FYNNEI. This CDR3 region has 15 residues. This chain's CDR3 is CASSQRGGFTDTQYF. The CDR3 nucleotides are TGTGCCAGCAGCCAGCGGGGGGGGTTCACAGATACGCAGTATTTT.